This is a list of T cell receptor beta chains from one sample in a study of blood T cell repertoires in COVID-19. The table came from immunoSEQ multiplex PCR; TCRdb's copy has only in-frame clones and leaves some out. The data show approximately 99,000 clones, 60% to 85% seen once. Source material: peripheral blood. The receptors were gathered from a woman of 80 years or more with active or convalescent COVID-19. The CDR3 runs from the conserved cysteine through the conserved F or W. The D gene is left open where the match is weak. Size is stated for part of the rows, as once, few or many counts, or as a class when the clone is expanded.

v_call: TRBV3-1/TRBV3-2
cdr3_length: 16
clone_size: NA
j_call: TRBJ1-4
d_call: NA
cdr3_nt: TGTGCCAGCAGCCAAGATACGGGCAGGGTTAATGAAAAACTGTTTTTT
cdr3_aa: CASSQDTGRVNEKLFF

v_call: TRBV7-2
cdr3_length: 12
clone_size: NA
j_call: TRBJ2-7
d_call: NA
cdr3_nt: TGTGCCAGCAGCCTTAACCCGGGGGAGCAGTACTTC
cdr3_aa: CASSLNPGEQYF

v_call: TRBV7-9
cdr3_length: 13
clone_size: NA
j_call: TRBJ1-4
d_call: NA
cdr3_nt: TGTGCCAGCAGCTCCCCCGGGGGTGAAAAACTGTTTTTT
cdr3_aa: CASSSPGGEKLFF

v_call: TRBV6-5
cdr3_length: 15
clone_size: NA
j_call: TRBJ1-6
d_call: NA
cdr3_nt: TGTGCCAGCAGTTACAGCAGGGTGGCTAATTCACCCCTCCACTTT
cdr3_aa: CASSYSRVANSPLHF

v_call: TRBV6-1
cdr3_length: 14
clone_size: NA
j_call: TRBJ2-1
d_call: TRBD2
cdr3_nt: TGTGCCAGCAGTGAATATGGCGGGAGTCGTGAGCAGTTCTTC
cdr3_aa: CASSEYGGSREQFF

v_call: TRBV4-2
cdr3_length: 17
clone_size: once
j_call: TRBJ2-5
d_call: TRBD1
cdr3_nt: TGTGCCAGCAGCCAAGGATCGGCAGGGGGTTCCCAAGAGACCCAGTACTTC
cdr3_aa: CASSQGSAGGSQETQYF

v_call: TRBV7-9
cdr3_length: 15
clone_size: NA
j_call: TRBJ1-1
d_call: NA
cdr3_nt: TGTGCCAGCAGTCCATTGGGACACCTGAACACTGAAGCTTTCTTT
cdr3_aa: CASSPLGHLNTEAFF

v_call: TRBV14
cdr3_length: 14
clone_size: NA
j_call: TRBJ1-6
d_call: NA
cdr3_nt: TGTGCCAGCAGCCAAGAGGGGAGGCGATCACCCCTCCACTTT
cdr3_aa: CASSQEGRRSPLHF

v_call: TRBV2
cdr3_length: 14
clone_size: NA
j_call: TRBJ1-5
d_call: TRBD1
cdr3_nt: TGTGCCAGCGAGGGGACAGGGGATAATCAGCCCCAGCATTTT
cdr3_aa: CASEGTGDNQPQHF

v_call: TRBV18
cdr3_length: 13
clone_size: NA
j_call: TRBJ2-2
d_call: NA
cdr3_nt: TGTGCCAGCTCATCCTATAACACCGGGGAGCTGTTTTTT
cdr3_aa: CASSSYNTGELFF

v_call: TRBV24-1
cdr3_length: 12
clone_size: NA
j_call: TRBJ2-5
d_call: TRBD2
cdr3_nt: TGTGCCTCGCAGCGGGAGGGAGGGACCCAGTACTTC
cdr3_aa: CASQREGGTQYF

v_call: TRBV29-1
cdr3_length: 13
clone_size: NA
j_call: TRBJ1-3
d_call: NA
cdr3_nt: TGCAGCGCCGGCGGGACGGGGGGAAACACCATATATTTT
cdr3_aa: CSAGGTGGNTIYF

v_call: TRBV7-8
cdr3_length: 14
clone_size: NA
j_call: TRBJ2-5
d_call: TRBD2
cdr3_nt: TGTGCCAGCAGCTTCCTAGCGGGTCAAGAGACCCAGTACTTC
cdr3_aa: CASSFLAGQETQYF

v_call: TRBV6-2/TRBV6-3
cdr3_length: 14
clone_size: NA
j_call: TRBJ1-4
d_call: NA
cdr3_nt: TGTGCCAGCAGTTACATTGGACAGCGTGAAAAACTGTTTTTT
cdr3_aa: CASSYIGQREKLFF

v_call: TRBV18
cdr3_length: 15
clone_size: NA
j_call: TRBJ1-3
d_call: NA
cdr3_nt: TGTGCCAGCTCAGAATCTCAGGGGATCAGGAACACCATATATTTT
cdr3_aa: CASSESQGIRNTIYF

v_call: TRBV4-2
cdr3_length: 16
clone_size: NA
j_call: TRBJ2-2
d_call: TRBD2
cdr3_nt: TGTGCCAGCAGCCAAGATGGATGGGGAGGGCCCGGGGAGCTGTTTTTT
cdr3_aa: CASSQDGWGGPGELFF

v_call: TRBV7-9
cdr3_length: 17
clone_size: few
j_call: TRBJ1-1
d_call: NA
cdr3_nt: TGTGCCAGCAGCTTAGTGGGACTCGGACCCATGAACACTGAAGCTTTCTTT
cdr3_aa: CASSLVGLGPMNTEAFF

v_call: TRBV7-9
cdr3_length: 15
clone_size: NA
j_call: TRBJ2-2
d_call: TRBD2
cdr3_nt: TGTGCCAGCAGAGTTAGCGGGAGCCGCGGCGGGGAGCTGTTTTTT
cdr3_aa: CASRVSGSRGGELFF

v_call: TRBV15
cdr3_length: 16
clone_size: NA
j_call: TRBJ2-2
d_call: TRBD1
cdr3_nt: TGTGCCACCAGCAGGGACACAGGGGTTGGCACCGGGGAGCTGTTTTTT
cdr3_aa: CATSRDTGVGTGELFF

v_call: TRBV29-1
cdr3_length: 11
clone_size: NA
j_call: TRBJ2-3
d_call: NA
cdr3_nt: TGCAGCGTCCAGGCTTCAGATACGCAGTATTTT
cdr3_aa: CSVQASDTQYF

v_call: TRBV5-6
cdr3_length: 14
clone_size: NA
j_call: TRBJ1-2
d_call: TRBD1
cdr3_nt: TGTGCCAGCAGCTACGGGACAGGGACCCTTGGCTACACCTTC
cdr3_aa: CASSYGTGTLGYTF

v_call: TRBV24-1
cdr3_length: 12
clone_size: NA
j_call: TRBJ2-1
d_call: NA
cdr3_nt: TGTGCCACCACTGGGAGTGGCGATGAGCAGTTCTTC
cdr3_aa: CATTGSGDEQFF

v_call: TRBV7-9
cdr3_length: 15
clone_size: NA
j_call: TRBJ2-1
d_call: TRBD2
cdr3_nt: TGTGCCAGCAGCTCCCGACTAGCGGGAGCGATAGCGCAGTTCTTC
cdr3_aa: CASSSRLAGAIAQFF

v_call: TRBV19
cdr3_length: 11
clone_size: NA
j_call: TRBJ2-1
d_call: TRBD1
cdr3_nt: TGTGCCAGTAGCCACAGGGGGGACCCCATCTTC
cdr3_aa: CASSHRGDPIF

v_call: TRBV5-1
cdr3_length: 17
clone_size: NA
j_call: TRBJ2-6
d_call: TRBD1
cdr3_nt: TGCGCCAGCAGCTTGGGACAGGGGGGCTTTGGGGCCAACGTCCTGACTTTC
cdr3_aa: CASSLGQGGFGANVLTF

v_call: TRBV30
cdr3_length: 12
clone_size: NA
j_call: TRBJ1-2
d_call: NA
cdr3_nt: TGTGCCTGGACCCATCGCGGCTATGGCTACACCTTC
cdr3_aa: CAWTHRGYGYTF

v_call: TRBV5-1
cdr3_length: 14
clone_size: NA
j_call: TRBJ1-1
d_call: TRBD1
cdr3_nt: TGCGCCAGCAGCTCACAGGGGGCTGACACTGAAGCTTTCTTT
cdr3_aa: CASSSQGADTEAFF

v_call: TRBV2
cdr3_length: 13
clone_size: NA
j_call: TRBJ2-5
d_call: TRBD1
cdr3_nt: TGTGCCAGCATGTTCAGGGGGCGAGAGACCCAGTACTTC
cdr3_aa: CASMFRGRETQYF

v_call: TRBV2
cdr3_length: 13
clone_size: NA
j_call: TRBJ2-1
d_call: NA
cdr3_nt: TGTGCCAGCAGTGTTCAGGGGATGAATGAGCAGTTCTTC
cdr3_aa: CASSVQGMNEQFF

v_call: TRBV10-3
cdr3_length: 15
clone_size: NA
j_call: TRBJ2-7
d_call: TRBD1
cdr3_nt: TGTGCCATCAGTGAGTCAAGGACAGGGGTGTACGAGCAGTACTTC
cdr3_aa: CAISESRTGVYEQYF

v_call: TRBV29-1
cdr3_length: 15
clone_size: NA
j_call: TRBJ2-1
d_call: TRBD2
cdr3_nt: TGCAGCGTTGATTTAGCGGGAGGATCCTACAATGAGCAGTTCTTC
cdr3_aa: CSVDLAGGSYNEQFF

v_call: TRBV7-9
cdr3_length: 15
clone_size: NA
j_call: TRBJ2-1
d_call: TRBD2
cdr3_nt: TGTGCCAGCACCGATAGCGGGCCCAGATCCAATGAGCAGTTCTTC
cdr3_aa: CASTDSGPRSNEQFF

v_call: TRBV3-1/TRBV3-2
cdr3_length: 16
clone_size: NA
j_call: TRBJ2-3
d_call: NA
cdr3_nt: TGTGCCAGCAACCAAGCTCCTGTCTCTAGCACAGATACGCAGTATTTT
cdr3_aa: CASNQAPVSSTDTQYF

v_call: TRBV11-2
cdr3_length: 15
clone_size: NA
j_call: TRBJ2-7
d_call: TRBD2
cdr3_nt: TGTGCCAGCAGCCGGACTAGCGGGGGCTCCTACGAGCAGTACTTC
cdr3_aa: CASSRTSGGSYEQYF

v_call: TRBV18
cdr3_length: 16
clone_size: NA
j_call: TRBJ2-1
d_call: NA
cdr3_nt: TGTGCCAGCTCACCACCAACCCCCGGGAGTGGCAGTGAGCAGTTCTTC
cdr3_aa: CASSPPTPGSGSEQFF

v_call: TRBV4-1
cdr3_length: 17
clone_size: NA
j_call: TRBJ2-5
d_call: TRBD2
cdr3_nt: TGCGCCAGCAGCCAAGGTGTGACTAGCGGGACTCCGGAGACCCAGTACTTC
cdr3_aa: CASSQGVTSGTPETQYF

v_call: TRBV6-5
cdr3_length: 15
clone_size: few
j_call: TRBJ2-5
d_call: TRBD1
cdr3_nt: TGTGCCAGCCGGGACAGGGCTCTATACCAAGAGACCCAGTACTTC
cdr3_aa: CASRDRALYQETQYF

v_call: TRBV6-5
cdr3_length: 14
clone_size: NA
j_call: TRBJ1-2
d_call: NA
cdr3_nt: TGTGCCAGCACTCTCTGGACAGTTAACTATGGCTACACCTTC
cdr3_aa: CASTLWTVNYGYTF

v_call: TRBV11-2
cdr3_length: 14
clone_size: few
j_call: TRBJ2-7
d_call: NA
cdr3_nt: TGTGCCAGCAGCTTACAGGGGTTGGGCCACGAGCAGTACTTC
cdr3_aa: CASSLQGLGHEQYF

v_call: TRBV7-3
cdr3_length: 15
clone_size: NA
j_call: TRBJ2-5
d_call: NA
cdr3_nt: TGTGCCAGCAGCAGGACTGGCTTTGGAGGGGAGACCCAGTACTTC
cdr3_aa: CASSRTGFGGETQYF

v_call: TRBV2
cdr3_length: 13
clone_size: NA
j_call: TRBJ2-5
d_call: NA
cdr3_nt: TGTGCCAGCATCAAGAGGTGGCAAGAGACCCAGTACTTC
cdr3_aa: CASIKRWQETQYF

v_call: TRBV5-8
cdr3_length: 15
clone_size: NA
j_call: TRBJ2-2
d_call: NA
cdr3_nt: TGTGCCAGCAGCTCACAGGGAAGGGCCACCGGGGAGCTGTTTTTT
cdr3_aa: CASSSQGRATGELFF

v_call: TRBV6-1
cdr3_length: 17
clone_size: once
j_call: TRBJ2-7
d_call: TRBD2
cdr3_nt: TGTGCCAGCAGTGAAATGGAGTCTAGCGGGCTCTCCTACGAGCAGTACTTC
cdr3_aa: CASSEMESSGLSYEQYF

v_call: TRBV4-2
cdr3_length: 15
clone_size: NA
j_call: TRBJ1-1
d_call: NA
cdr3_nt: TGTGCCAGCAGCCCAGGGAAACAGCTTAACACTGAAGCTTTCTTT
cdr3_aa: CASSPGKQLNTEAFF

v_call: TRBV27
cdr3_length: 14
clone_size: NA
j_call: TRBJ2-1
d_call: TRBD1
cdr3_nt: TGTGCCAGCAGTTTAGGGACAGGGGGCAATGAGCAGTTCTTC
cdr3_aa: CASSLGTGGNEQFF

v_call: TRBV7-6
cdr3_length: 16
clone_size: NA
j_call: TRBJ2-5
d_call: NA
cdr3_nt: TGTGCCAGCAGCTTTGTGCGGGCGGTGACCCAAGAGACCCAGTACTTC
cdr3_aa: CASSFVRAVTQETQYF

v_call: TRBV5-7
cdr3_length: 13
clone_size: NA
j_call: TRBJ2-1
d_call: NA
cdr3_nt: TGTGCCAGCAGCTCCTTGAGCTACAATGAGCAGTTCTTC
cdr3_aa: CASSSLSYNEQFF

v_call: TRBV5-4
cdr3_length: 16
clone_size: NA
j_call: TRBJ2-1
d_call: TRBD1
cdr3_nt: TGTGCCAGCAGCTCCTTGGACAGGGATACCTACAATGAGCAGTTCTTC
cdr3_aa: CASSSLDRDTYNEQFF

v_call: TRBV9
cdr3_length: 15
clone_size: NA
j_call: TRBJ2-7
d_call: TRBD2
cdr3_nt: TGTGCCAGCAGCGCGGGACTAGCGGGCCCTTACGAGCAGTACTTC
cdr3_aa: CASSAGLAGPYEQYF

v_call: TRBV5-1
cdr3_length: 15
clone_size: NA
j_call: TRBJ2-1
d_call: TRBD2
cdr3_nt: TGTGCCAGCAGCTTTGGACTAGCGGGAGTTGATGAGCAGTTCTTC
cdr3_aa: CASSFGLAGVDEQFF

v_call: TRBV9
cdr3_length: 14
clone_size: NA
j_call: TRBJ2-7
d_call: TRBD1
cdr3_nt: TGTGCCAGCAGCGTTGGACAGGTCTCCTACGAGCAGTACTTC
cdr3_aa: CASSVGQVSYEQYF

v_call: TRBV2
cdr3_length: 13
clone_size: NA
j_call: TRBJ2-3
d_call: TRBD2
cdr3_nt: TGTGCCACCAGGACTAGCGGGAGGGATACGCAGTATTTT
cdr3_aa: CATRTSGRDTQYF

v_call: TRBV19
cdr3_length: 15
clone_size: NA
j_call: TRBJ2-3
d_call: TRBD1
cdr3_nt: TGTGCCAGTAGTAGCCGGGACAGGGGTACAGATACGCAGTATTTT
cdr3_aa: CASSSRDRGTDTQYF

v_call: TRBV9
cdr3_length: 15
clone_size: NA
j_call: TRBJ2-3
d_call: NA
cdr3_nt: TGTGCCAGCAGCGAGCTAAGCGTGGGCACAGATACGCAGTATTTT
cdr3_aa: CASSELSVGTDTQYF